The sequence of this T cell receptor (beta chain) was determined in a study of T cell repertoires in cytomegalovirus infection. Across the whole study: It was recently identified HLA-C-restricted and well-studied HLA-B-restricted CMV epitopes that the study used. Public TCR beta signatures were indicative of both CMV infection and a matching HLA type.

Per germline, CDR1 SGHTS and CDR2 YDEGEE. This CDR3 has 14 amino acids. V lost 4 bases and J 5 bases, leaving 15 bases between the germline ends. Overall study results and limits: The response measured ex vivo was dominated by TCR beta clonotypes (HLA-C-restricted and CMV-specific). Public TCR beta family frequency separated CMV-and-HLA carriers, including in an independent cohort.

For this clonotype: What it recognizes is unknown.

TCRdb itself ran the reads through MiXCR, one entry per CDR3 protein. The sample carries under 850,000 distinct CDR3 sequences, roughly 36% recorded once. Material: cultured PBMCs, obtained from culture after CMV antigen stimulation. This sequence was found in a human donor in good health (CMV status not recorded). Some clones in this sample may be carry-over from other donors' samples. The chain employs TRBV5-8 and TRBJ2-5, with D uncertain. The CDR3 spells CASSPKTQTETQYF. The CDR3 coding sequence is TGTGCCAGCAGCCCCAAGACCCAGACGGAGACCCAGTACTTC.